This T cell receptor beta chain emerged from a study of blood T cell repertoires in COVID-19. Study summary: Researchers got acute and convalescent COVID-19 samples from the United States, Italy and Spain. The cDNA or gDNA used as material had been derived from T cells, B-cell-depleted T cells, or PBMCs.

In the authors' workflow: Reference gene primer amplification gave nucleated cell count estimates. Repertoires were generated with immunoSEQ multiplex PCR, while TCRdb's copy carries only in-frame clones and drops some. V, J and clone size are those of that table, while D and trimming were read from the DNA. The sample holds around 200,000 clones, approximately 85% seen once. CDR3 length equals 15 residues. Germline CDR1 SGHTA, CDR2 FQGNSA. V lost 5 bases, J lost 8 bases, and 14 bases stayed unmatched. The clonotype comes from a woman at least 80 years old with acute or convalescent COVID-19. V is TRBV7-2 and J is TRBJ1-2, with 7 nucleotides matching TRBD1. The sequencing input was peripheral blood. Written as DNA, the CDR3 is TGTGCCAGCAGCCGGGACAGTCCCATAGGGGGGGGCTACACCTTC. Its translation is CASSRDSPIGGGYTF.